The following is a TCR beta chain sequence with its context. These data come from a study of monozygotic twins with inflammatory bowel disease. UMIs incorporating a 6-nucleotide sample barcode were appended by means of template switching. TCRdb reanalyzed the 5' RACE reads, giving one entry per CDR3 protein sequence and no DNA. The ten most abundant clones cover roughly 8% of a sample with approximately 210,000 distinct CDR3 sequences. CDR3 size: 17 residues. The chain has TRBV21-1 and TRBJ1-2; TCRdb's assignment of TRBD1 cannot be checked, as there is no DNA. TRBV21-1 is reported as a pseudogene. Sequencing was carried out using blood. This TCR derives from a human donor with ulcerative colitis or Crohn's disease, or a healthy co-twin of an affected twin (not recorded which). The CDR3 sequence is CASSKVAHRDRVDGYTF.